This TCR beta chain comes out of a study of blood T cell repertoires in COVID-19. Authors' processing steps: Using reference gene primer amplification, nucleated cell counts were estimated. Sequencing used immunoSEQ multiplex PCR; TCRdb keeps in-frame clones, though not all of them. For V, J and clone size, that table is used; D and trimming come from the DNA. Of under 200,000 clones in the sample, about 81% were seen once. Two negative PCRs, clearance, or symptom resolution were required of recovered Cohort 3 donors. Germline assignment: CDR1 SGHNT and CDR2 YENEEA. The CDR3 totals 14 residues. V was pared by 5 bases and J by 5 bases, with 5 bases of the junction left unmatched.

The rearrangement joins TRBV11-3 to TRBJ2-7, with 11 bases matching TRBD1. The sequence was collected from a man aged 50-59 years who had recovered from COVID-19. The sequenced material came from PBMCs or T cells enriched from blood (not recorded which). CDR3 in amino acids: CASSTGQGVNEQYF. The CDR3 nucleotides are TGTGCCAGCAGCACGGGACAGGGGGTCAACGAGCAGTACTTC. The entire variable domain, with the rest obtained from reference TRBV11-3 and TRBJ2-7, is as follows: EAGVVQSPRYKIIEKKQPVAFWCNPISGHNTLYWYLQNLGQGPELLIRYENEEAVDDSQLPKDRFSAERLKGVDSTLKIQPAELGDSAVYLCASSTGQGVNEQYFGPGTRLTVT.